This TCR beta chain was recovered during a study of patients and donors after allogeneic stem cell transplantation. The CDR3 sequence is 12 residues long. The germline V gene has CDR1 SSHAT and CDR2 FNYEAQ (reference sequence). TCRdb re-called the RT-PCR reads through MiXCR, storing one row per CDR3 protein. The table records around 150,000 distinct CDR3 sequences, about 40% of them present only once. The chain couples TRBV7-7 to TRBJ2-1; 8 bases map to TRBD2. The sequenced sample was blood, either unsorted or a sorted T cell fraction (not recorded which). The TCR comes from a human donor who was either an allogeneic HSCT recipient or a stem cell or donor lymphocyte infusion donor (not recorded which). It is not recorded whose cells these are; they may come from a transplant donor. CDR3 DNA: TGTGCTAGCCCCGGGGGGGCAGGGGAGCAGTTCTTC. Residues: CASPGGAGEQFF.